This T cell receptor (beta chain) emerged from a study of blood T cell repertoires in COVID-19. Clones were sequenced by immunoSEQ multiplex PCR, and TCRdb holds only the in-frame ones, with some missing. The sample has more than 70,000 clones; about nine tenths are singletons. From germline, CDR1 is KGHDR and CDR2 SFDVKD. Unmatched junction bases numbered 2, after V lost 5 bases and J lost 5 bases. The CDR3 runs 13 residues. The receptor's source is a woman younger than 30 with acute or convalescent COVID-19. V is TRBV24-1 and J is TRBJ1-2; 9 bases agree with TRBD1. Sequenced material: peripheral blood. The DNA of the CDR3 is TGTGCCACCAGTGCTGGGACAGGGTATGGCTACACCTTC. Translating gives CATSAGTGYGYTF.